These 32 T cell receptor beta chains share one sample of origin, sequenced in a study of CD8 T cells in ankylosing spondylitis. Study conclusions and caveats: Ankylosing spondylitis blood appeared to carry a characteristic TCR beta motif of several highly homologous variants.

Antigen specificity for these receptors is unknown. TCRdb itself ran the 5' RACE reads through MiXCR, one entry per CDR3 protein. Seen here are 750,000 to 850,000 distinct CDR3 sequences, about 11% observed once, and the top ten hold 0.51%. The sample consisted of blood, either unsorted or a sorted T cell fraction (not recorded which). Every receptor here comes from a male donor with ankylosing spondylitis.

There are many counts of this clonotype. CDR3 nucleotide sequence: TGTGCCAGCAGCTCGACAGGGAGCACAGATACGCAGTATTTT. Translated, it gives CASSSTGSTDTQYF. The rearrangement uses TRBV7-9 and TRBJ2-3; 7 nucleotides line up with TRBD1. Germline V gene data show CDR1 as SEHNR and CDR2 as FQNEAQ (reference sequence). CDR3 length equals 14 residues. V was pared by 4 bases and J by 0 bases, with 1 base of the junction left unmatched.

The table lists this clonotype with a count of one. V gene TRBV5-5 combines with J gene TRBJ2-5, with D maybe TRBD2 (6 bases). CDR1 SGHKS and CDR2 YYEKEE come from the germline V gene (reference sequence). This CDR3 is built from 14 residues. Trimming removed 0 bases at V and 7 bases at J, with 13 bases between. The CDR3 DNA is TGTGCCAGCAGCTTGGCCGCGGGGACGTGGACCCAGTACTTC. It encodes CASSLAAGTWTQYF.

In DNA, the CDR3 is TGCAGTGCGACCGGGCAGGTGGGCGGGGAGCTGTTTTTT. Encoded protein: CSATGQVGGELFF. This rearrangement joins TRBV20-1 to TRBJ2-2; D not certain. V lost 6 bases and J lost 7, with 15 bases in between. This CDR3 spans 13 amino acids. The germline V gene has CDR1 DFQATT and CDR2 SNEGSKA (reference sequence).

This chain uses TRBV7-3 with TRBJ1-6; D might be TRBD1 (5 bases). CDR1 and CDR2 (germline): SGHTA, FQGTGA. V lost 5 bases and J 10 bases, leaving 15 bases between the germline ends. CDR3 length equals 14 residues. CDR3 nucleotides: TGTGCCAGCAGCCTTCGGGACGGCCCCTCACCCCTCCACTTT. Translated: CASSLRDGPSPLHF.

The chain recombines TRBV6-1 with TRBJ2-5; D ambiguous. V lost 6 bases and J lost 4, with 24 bases in between. Germline V CDR1 and CDR2: MNHNS, SASEGT. The CDR3 loop spans 17 amino acids. The CDR3, as DNA: TGTGCCAGCAGGCCCGCGCCCTCCCGGAGAACGTTAGAGACCCAGTACTTC. Translated: CASRPAPSRRTLETQYF.

Comment on this clonotype: One base away lies a much larger clone, so this may be a sequencing read error. The J gene is TRBJ2-1, the V gene TRBV12-3 or TRBV12-4; possibly TRBD2 for D (6 bases). Trimming left V 1 base short and J 0 bases short, with 10 bases between. The CDR3 runs 16 residues. CDR3 sequence reads: CASSLGWGVSYNEQFF. The CDR3 nucleotides read TGTGCCAGCAGTTTAGGTTGGGGGGTCTCCTACAATGAGCAGTTCTTC.

Only a few counts were recorded for this clonotype. The chain employs TRBV20-1 and TRBJ2-4; D is undetermined. This CDR3 contains 13 residues. CDR1 DFQATT and CDR2 SNEGSKA come from the germline V gene (reference sequence). V shed 2 bases and J shed 3 bases, with 8 bases lying between them. DNA of the CDR3: TGCAGTGCTAGAAATTGGGACAAAAACATTCAGTACTTC. Amino acids: CSARNWDKNIQYF.

The chain couples TRBV10-3 to TRBJ2-7; D unclear. V lost 10 bases and J lost 0, with 16 bases in between. Germline assignment: CDR1 ENHRY and CDR2 SYGVKD. This CDR3 contains 14 residues. In nucleotides, the CDR3 is TGTGCCACCAACACAATCCAGCACTCCTACGAGCAGTACTTC. It codes for CATNTIQHSYEQYF.

This clonotype was counted between two and nine times. The V gene is TRBV20-1, the J gene TRBJ2-3; D unclear. Deletions cut 4 bases from V and 2 bases from J, with 7 bases between. Germline CDR1 reads DFQATT; CDR2 reads SNEGSKA (reference sequence). The length of the CDR3 is 12 residues. CDR3 protein: CSATQNTDTQYF. The CDR3 DNA sequence: TGCAGTGCTACACAAAACACAGATACGCAGTATTTT.

The chain is built from TRBV7-9 and TRBJ2-2, with D perhaps matching TRBD2 (5 bases). The CDR3 totals 16 residues. Trimming shortened V by 5 bases and J by 4 bases, and 17 bases separated the two germline ends. Per the germline V gene, CDR1 is SEHNR and CDR2 is FQNEAQ (reference sequence). In DNA form, the CDR3 reads TGTGCCAGCAGCCCCCGGACGCCCCGGGGCACCGGGGAGCTGTTTTTT. Encoded protein: CASSPRTPRGTGELFF.

This clonotype came up a few times. The chain couples TRBV20-1 to TRBJ2-5, with TRBD2 matching over 7 bases. The V gene's germline CDR1 is DFQATT and CDR2 SNEGSKA (reference sequence). V was clipped by 4 bases and J by 5 bases; unmatched bases: 13. CDR3 length: 15 residues. The CDR3 reads CSAKAGAGLGETQYF. In nucleotides, the CDR3 is TGCAGTGCTAAAGCCGGAGCGGGGTTGGGCGAGACCCAGTACTTC.

This clonotype was detected ten times or more. At one end, the junction sequence differs from germline, possibly due to a read error. The genes are TRBV5-1 and TRBJ2-5, with D possibly being TRBD2 (5 bases). This CDR3 has 13 amino acids. Germline lookup yields CDR1 SGHRS and CDR2 YFSETQ. This chain's CDR3 is CASSLVGEETQYF. The CDR3, as DNA: TGTGCCAGCAGCTTGGTGGGAGAAGAGACCCAGTACTTC.

Comment on this clonotype: Compared with germline, one end of the junction differs, possibly owing to a read error. This chain connects TRBV4-1 to TRBJ1-1; 7 bases are shared with TRBD1. Germline V lookup: CDR1 MGHRA, CDR2 YSYEKL. The CDR3 is made up of 14 amino acids. This CDR3 is CASSQQGVKTEAFF. As DNA, the CDR3 is TGCGCCAGCAGCCAACAGGGGGTGAAGACTGAAGCTTTCTTT.

CDR3 DNA sequence: TGTGCCAGCAGCCAAGGAGGACTAGCGGGGGAAGTAAGCACAGATACGCAGTATTTT. As protein: CASSQGGLAGEVSTDTQYF. The gene calls are TRBV3-1 and TRBJ2-3; 13 bases line up with TRBD2. Germline CDR1 is LGHDT and CDR2 is YNNKEL (reference sequence). This CDR3 region has 19 residues. V lost 1 base, J lost 0 bases, and 7 bases stayed unmatched.

The rearrangement links TRBV12-3 or TRBV12-4 to TRBJ2-3, with 10 positions matching TRBD2. The CDR3 covers 16 residues. Losses at the gene ends were 8 bases for V and 3 bases for J; bases not matched to a gene: 11. The CDR3 spells CASSKPKREGTDTQYF. The CDR3 coding sequence is TGTGCCAGCTCGAAACCTAAGCGGGAGGGAACAGATACGCAGTATTTT.

The chain recombines TRBV4-2 with TRBJ1-2; no reliable D call. This CDR3 has 16 amino acids. Trimming cost V 0 bases and J 8 bases, with 19 bases left between them. Germline CDR1 LGHNA, CDR2 YNFKEQ. CDR3 in DNA: TGTGCCAGCAGCCAAGACCCGGACGGACTTACTACGGGCTACACCTTC. It is translated as CASSQDPDGLTTGYTF.

This rearrangement joins TRBV5-1 to TRBJ1-1, with no clear D. The V end lost 5 bases, the J end lost 7 bases, and 15 bases lay between the germline ends. Germline V lookup: CDR1 SGHRS, CDR2 YFSETQ. The CDR3 contains 13 residues. The CDR3 DNA sequence: TGCGCCAGCAGAACTCAGGAGTATTTTGAAGCTTTCTTT. Translating gives CASRTQEYFEAFF.

V gene TRBV30 combines with J gene TRBJ2-6; tentative D call: TRBD1 (5 bases). Germline CDR1 is GTSNPN and CDR2 is SVGIG (reference sequence). Trimming stripped 4 bases from V and 4 bases from J, with 20 bases between. The CDR3 spans 17 residues. CDR3: CAWKQKAQGDGANVLTF. The DNA for the CDR3 is TGTGCCTGGAAACAGAAGGCCCAGGGCGACGGGGCCAACGTCCTGACTTTC. Full variable domain (missing parts from reference TRBV30 and TRBJ2-6): SQTIHQWPATLVQPVGSPLSLECTVEGTSNPNLYWYRQAAGRGLQLLFYSVGIGQISSEVPQNLSASRPQDRQFILSSKKLLLSDSGFYLCAWKQKAQGDGANVLTFGAGSRLTVL.

The chain joins TRBV29-1 to TRBJ1-3; 7 bases agree with TRBD1. Germline CDR1 reads SQVTM; CDR2 reads ANQGSEA. The CDR3 extends over 15 amino acids. The J segment lost 4 bases and the V segment lost 3 bases, leaving 9 bases of the junction unmatched. CDR3 amino acids: CSVEIGRGTGNTIYF. The DNA for the CDR3 is TGCAGCGTTGAGATCGGCAGGGGGACAGGAAACACCATATATTTT.

This clonotype was counted many times. The chain has TRBV5-1 and TRBJ2-1; D may be TRBD2 (5 bases). Germline-derived CDR1 and CDR2 are SGHRS and YFSETQ. The CDR3 sequence is 15 residues long. V was pared by 0 bases and J by 4 bases, with 11 bases between. CDR3 residues: CASSLASPIYNEQFF. CDR3 bases: TGCGCCAGCAGCTTGGCTAGCCCCATTTACAATGAGCAGTTCTTC.

This clonotype was counted only a few times. CDR3 DNA sequence: TGTGCCAGCAGCAAGGGGACAGTTAACACTGAAGCTTTCTTT. It translates to CASSKGTVNTEAFF. The genes are TRBV6-2 or TRBV6-3 and TRBJ1-1; 7 positions match TRBD1. Germline CDR1 reads MNHEY; CDR2 reads SVGEGT. CDR3 length: 14 amino acids. V shed 6 bases and J 2 bases; nucleotides not matched to a gene: 6.

This clonotype was seen only a few times. This rearrangement joins TRBV20-1 to TRBJ2-7, with TRBD2 as a possible D gene (6 bases). The V and J ends lost 6 bases and 1 base respectively, with 13 bases between them. The V gene's germline CDR1 is DFQATT and CDR2 SNEGSKA (reference sequence). The CDR3 runs to 13 residues. The CDR3 protein is CSARAGWSYEQYF. The CDR3, as DNA: TGCAGTGCCCGGGCGGGGTGGTCCTACGAGCAGTACTTC.

This clonotype was detected only a few times. This chain joins TRBV30 and TRBJ1-2, with TRBD1 matching over 7 bases. V was clipped by 3 bases and J by 3 bases; unmatched bases: 7. This CDR3 contains 14 residues. Germline loops: CDR1 GTSNPN, CDR2 SVGIG (reference sequence). CDR3: CAWRGGVGYYGYTF. CDR3 coding DNA: TGTGCCTGGAGAGGGGGCGTTGGCTACTATGGCTACACCTTC. Full variable domain (rest looked up from reference TRBV30 and TRBJ1-2): SQTIHQWPATLVQPVGSPLSLECTVEGTSNPNLYWYRQAAGRGLQLLFYSVGIGQISSEVPQNLSASRPQDRQFILSSKKLLLSDSGFYLCAWRGGVGYYGYTFGSGTRLTVV.

V is TRBV12-3 or TRBV12-4 and J is TRBJ2-7; TRBD2 agrees at 14 bases. The CDR3 contains 17 residues. V lost 6 bases, J lost 2 bases, and 9 bases stayed unmatched. CDR3 region: CASSPGLAGVGPYEQYF. CDR3 sequence (DNA): TGTGCCAGCAGCCCGGGACTAGCGGGAGTGGGCCCCTACGAGCAGTACTTC.

The genes are TRBV7-2 and TRBJ1-1; D gene ambiguous. Trimming took off 4 bases at V and 6 bases at J, with 6 bases between the two ends. The CDR3 contains 11 residues. Germline-derived CDR1 and CDR2 are SGHTA and FQGNSA. CDR3 in DNA: TGTGCCAGCAGCTCCTACTCTGAAGCTTTCTTT. Translation: CASSSYSEAFF.

The J gene is TRBJ2-7, the V gene TRBV7-2, with D perhaps TRBD2 (6 bases). CDR3 length: 15 residues. The ends were cut back, 1 base at V and 3 bases at J, with 13 bases in the middle. The germline gives CDR1 SGHTA, CDR2 FQGNSA. This chain's CDR3 is CASSLVKLGGYEQYF. CDR3 nucleotide sequence: TGTGCCAGCAGCTTAGTCAAGTTGGGGGGCTACGAGCAGTACTTC. The full variable domain, completed using reference TRBV7-2 and TRBJ2-7, is GAGVSQSPSNKVTEKGKDVELRCDPISGHTALYWYRQSLGQGLEFLIYFQGNSAPDKSGLPSDRFSAERTGGSVSTLTIQRTQQEDSAVYLCASSLVKLGGYEQYFGPGTRLTVT.

The J gene is TRBJ2-2, the V gene TRBV5-4; maybe TRBD1 (6 bases). V was cut by 0 bases and J by 0 bases, with 9 bases left in between. CDR1 SGHNT and CDR2 YYREEE come from the germline V gene (reference sequence). The CDR3 contains 16 residues. The CDR3 sequence: CASSLEQGANTGELFF. Written as DNA, the CDR3 is TGTGCCAGCAGCTTGGAACAGGGAGCGAACACCGGGGAGCTGTTTTTT. Full variable domain (remainder filled in from reference TRBV5-4 and TRBJ2-2): ETGVTQSPTHLIKTRGQQVTLRCSSQSGHNTVSWYQQALGQGPQFIFQYYREEENGRGNFPPRFSGLQFPNYSSELNVNALELDDSALYLCASSLEQGANTGELFFGEGSRLTVL.

This clonotype was seen only a few times. The chain employs TRBV6-2 or TRBV6-3 and TRBJ1-6; 9 nucleotides agree with TRBD1. Looked up from germline, CDR1 is MNHEY and CDR2 is SVGEGT. This CDR3 comprises 15 residues. The V segment lost 6 bases and the J segment 8 bases; nucleotides outside the gene matches: 8. The CDR3 protein is CASSPRGQGHSPLHF. As DNA, the CDR3 is TGTGCCAGCAGCCCGCGAGGACAGGGGCATTCACCCCTCCACTTT.

This clonotype was recorded at least ten times. The rearrangement joins TRBV29-1 to TRBJ2-7, with D possibly matching TRBD1 (5 bases). The germline CDR1 and CDR2 sequences are SQVTM and ANQGSEA. This CDR3 region has 12 residues. Deletions cut 5 bases from V and 5 bases from J, with 13 bases between. The CDR3 DNA follows: TGCAGCGTTTGTAACAGGACCAACGAGCAGTACTTC. Its protein product is CSVCNRTNEQYF.

The chain employs TRBV29-1 and TRBJ2-7; TRBD2 might be the D (5 bases). Germline V gene lookup returns CDR1 SQVTM and CDR2 ANQGSEA. V lost 4 bases and J 0 bases, leaving 10 bases between the germline ends. This CDR3 region has 13 residues. The CDR3 DNA reads TGCAGCGTTGCAAGGACTGTCTCCTACGAGCAGTACTTC. Protein: CSVARTVSYEQYF.

This clonotype has a handful of counts. J is TRBJ1-1 and V is TRBV6-2 or TRBV6-3; 11 bases are a match to TRBD1. This CDR3 has 15 amino acids. Losses at the gene ends were 4 bases for V and 4 bases for J; bases not matched to a gene: 5. Germline CDR1 MNHEY, CDR2 SVGEGT. CDR3 loop: CASSFAGTGGTEAFF. In DNA, the CDR3 is TGTGCCAGCAGTTTCGCCGGGACAGGGGGCACTGAAGCTTTCTTT.

The V and J genes are TRBV5-1 and TRBJ1-1; TRBD1 matches at 10 bases. The CDR3 contains 14 residues. Trimming cost V 3 bases and J 3 bases; bases outside gene matches: 2. CDR1 is SGHRS and CDR2 is YFSETQ in the germline V gene. The CDR3 loop is CASSSGQGYTEAFF. CDR3 sequence (DNA): TGCGCCAGCAGCTCGGGACAGGGGTACACTGAAGCTTTCTTT.